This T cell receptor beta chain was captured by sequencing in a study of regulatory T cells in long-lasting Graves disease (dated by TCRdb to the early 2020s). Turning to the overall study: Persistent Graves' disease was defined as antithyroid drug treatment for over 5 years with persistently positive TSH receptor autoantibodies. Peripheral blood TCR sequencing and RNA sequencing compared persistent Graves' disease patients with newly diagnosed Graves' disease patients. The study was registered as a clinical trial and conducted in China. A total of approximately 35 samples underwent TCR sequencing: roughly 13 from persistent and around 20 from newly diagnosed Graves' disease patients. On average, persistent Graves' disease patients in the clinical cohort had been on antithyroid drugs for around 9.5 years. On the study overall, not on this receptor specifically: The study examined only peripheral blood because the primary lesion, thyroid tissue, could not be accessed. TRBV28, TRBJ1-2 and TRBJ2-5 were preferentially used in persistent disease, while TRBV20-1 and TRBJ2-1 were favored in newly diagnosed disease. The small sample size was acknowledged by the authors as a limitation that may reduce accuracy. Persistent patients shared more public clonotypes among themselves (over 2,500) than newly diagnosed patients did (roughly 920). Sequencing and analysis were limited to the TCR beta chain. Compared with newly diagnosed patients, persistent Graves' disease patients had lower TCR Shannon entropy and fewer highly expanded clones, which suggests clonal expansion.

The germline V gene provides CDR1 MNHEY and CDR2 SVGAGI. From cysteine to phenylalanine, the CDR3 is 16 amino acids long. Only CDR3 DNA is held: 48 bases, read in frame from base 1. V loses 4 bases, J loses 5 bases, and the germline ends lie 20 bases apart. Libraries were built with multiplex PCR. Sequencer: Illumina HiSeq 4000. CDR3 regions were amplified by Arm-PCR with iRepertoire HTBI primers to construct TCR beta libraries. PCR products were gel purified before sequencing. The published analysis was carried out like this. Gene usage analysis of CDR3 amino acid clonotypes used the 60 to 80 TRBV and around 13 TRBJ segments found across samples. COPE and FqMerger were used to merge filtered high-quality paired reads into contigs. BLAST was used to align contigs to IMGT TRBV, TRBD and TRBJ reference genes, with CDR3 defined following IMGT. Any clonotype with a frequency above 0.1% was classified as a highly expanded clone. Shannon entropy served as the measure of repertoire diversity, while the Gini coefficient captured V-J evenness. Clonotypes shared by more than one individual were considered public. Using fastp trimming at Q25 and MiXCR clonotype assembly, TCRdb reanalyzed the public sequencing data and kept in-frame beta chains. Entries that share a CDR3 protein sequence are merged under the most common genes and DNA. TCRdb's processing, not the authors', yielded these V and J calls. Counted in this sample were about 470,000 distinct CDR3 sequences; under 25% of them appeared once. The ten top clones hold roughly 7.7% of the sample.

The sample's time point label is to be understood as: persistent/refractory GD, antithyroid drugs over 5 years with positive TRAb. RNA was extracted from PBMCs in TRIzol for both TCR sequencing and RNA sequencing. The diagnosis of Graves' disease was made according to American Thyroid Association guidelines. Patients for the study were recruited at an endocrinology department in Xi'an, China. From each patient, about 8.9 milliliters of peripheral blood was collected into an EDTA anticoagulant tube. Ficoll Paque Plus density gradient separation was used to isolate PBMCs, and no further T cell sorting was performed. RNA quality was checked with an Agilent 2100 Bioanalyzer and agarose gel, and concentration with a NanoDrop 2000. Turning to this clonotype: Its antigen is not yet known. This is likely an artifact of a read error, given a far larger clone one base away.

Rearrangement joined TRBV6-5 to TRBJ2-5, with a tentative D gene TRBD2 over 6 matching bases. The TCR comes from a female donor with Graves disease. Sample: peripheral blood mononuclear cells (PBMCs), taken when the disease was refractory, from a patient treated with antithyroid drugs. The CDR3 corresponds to CASSLGDGRLSETQYF. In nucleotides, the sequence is TGTGCCAGCAGTTTGGGTGACGGGAGATTGAGCGAGACCCAGTACTTC.